Presented here are 6 T cell receptor beta chains from one specimen sequenced in a study of blood T cell repertoires in COVID-19. Only in-frame clones appear in the TCRdb table, and some are missing; sequencing was by immunoSEQ multiplex PCR. Of tens of thousands of clones listed, roughly 84% were seen once; the top ten hold around 1.4%. The sample comprised peripheral blood. These receptor sequences come from a man over 45 with acute or convalescent COVID-19.

This chain connects TRBV28 to TRBJ1-2; 7 positions agree with TRBD1. Trimming took 4 bases from V and 4 from J; bases not matched to a gene: 3. This CDR3 has 13 residues. Germline loops: CDR1 MDHEN, CDR2 SYDVKM. DNA of the CDR3: TGTGCCAGCAGTTCGACAGGGATCTATGGCTACACCTTC. This encodes CASSSTGIYGYTF.

The chain has TRBV7-2 and TRBJ2-5; perhaps TRBD2 as D (6 bases). Germline lookup yields CDR1 SGHTA and CDR2 FQGNSA. V was cut by 3 bases and J by 5 bases, with 16 bases left in between. There are 15 residues in the CDR3. CDR3 sequence: CASSFFGGTGETQYF. CDR3 DNA: TGTGCCAGCAGCTTTTTTGGAGGGACTGGGGAGACCCAGTACTTC.

This chain joins TRBV5-4 and TRBJ2-5; no reliable D call. Germline-derived CDR1 and CDR2 are SGHNT and YYREEE (reference sequence). Trimming took 4 bases from V and 1 from J, leaving 17 bases between them. This CDR3 is built from 16 residues. The CDR3 region is CASSPATDRAQETQYF. CDR3 sequence (DNA): TGTGCCAGCAGCCCAGCGACGGATAGAGCCCAAGAGACCCAGTACTTC.

The chain links TRBV5-6 to TRBJ1-5; possibly TRBD1 for D (5 bases). CDR1 SGHDT and CDR2 YYEEEE come from the germline V gene. The length of the CDR3 is 15 residues. Trimming stripped 5 bases from V and 3 bases from J, with 15 bases between. The CDR3 bases are TGTGCCAGCAGTCCGGGGAGGGGTGACAATCAGCCCCAGCATTTT. Protein product: CASSPGRGDNQPQHF.

This clone was seen a handful of times. V and J are TRBV11-3 and TRBJ2-2, with D unclear. The CDR3 has 16 residues. Trimming removed 4 bases at V and 0 bases at J, with 12 bases between. CDR1 is SGHNT and CDR2 is YENEEA in the germline V gene. The CDR3: CASSSGERANTGELFF. CDR3 in DNA: TGTGCCAGCAGCTCTGGTGAGCGAGCGAACACCGGGGAGCTGTTTTTT.

The DNA for the CDR3 is TGCGCCAGCAGATCCGCCCAGACAGGGGCCACTGAAGCTTTCTTT. Protein sequence: CASRSAQTGATEAFF. The chain combines TRBV4-1 with TRBJ1-1; 8 positions match TRBD1. This CDR3 spans 15 amino acids. V was pared by 6 bases and J by 4 bases, with 10 bases of the junction left unmatched. The germline V gene has CDR1 MGHRA and CDR2 YSYEKL.